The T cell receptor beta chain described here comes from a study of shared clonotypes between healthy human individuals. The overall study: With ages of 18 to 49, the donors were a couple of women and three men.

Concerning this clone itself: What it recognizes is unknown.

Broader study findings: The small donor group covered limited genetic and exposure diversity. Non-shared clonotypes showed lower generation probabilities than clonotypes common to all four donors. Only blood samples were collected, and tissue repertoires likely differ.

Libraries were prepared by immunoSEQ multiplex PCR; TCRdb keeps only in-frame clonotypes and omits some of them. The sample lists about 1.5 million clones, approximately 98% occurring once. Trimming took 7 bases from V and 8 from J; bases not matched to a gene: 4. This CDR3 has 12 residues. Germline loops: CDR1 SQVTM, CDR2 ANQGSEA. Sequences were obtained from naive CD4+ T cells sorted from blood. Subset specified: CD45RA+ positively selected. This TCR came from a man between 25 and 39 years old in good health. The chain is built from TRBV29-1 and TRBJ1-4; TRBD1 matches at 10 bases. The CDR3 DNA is TGCAGCGCTGGGACAGGGGCGGAAAAACTGTTTTTT. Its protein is CSAGTGAEKLFF.